This T cell receptor (beta chain) was documented in a study of CD4 T cells in relation to SARS-CoV-2 and coronaviruses. The assay was immunoSEQ multiplex PCR, and TCRdb's table has in-frame clones only and misses some. The table records over 25,000 clones, approximately 76% of them present only once. This CDR3 is built from 15 residues. Germline V gene data show CDR1 as SGHTA and CDR2 as FQGNSA. Trimming took 4 bases from V and 3 from J, leaving 12 bases between them. Unexposed donor CD4+ T cells date from about 2010-2018, before the COVID-19 pandemic. CD4+ T cells were isolated from the cells after 10 days of culture. As cell numbers allowed, unexposed-donor CD4+ T cells faced SARS-CoV-2 S/N and four cold-coronavirus spikes. Cultures held under 2.5 million PBMCs per well with approximately 10 IU/ml IL-2. Fresh IL-2 medium replaced half the medium on days 3 and 7. As for this clone: As yet, its antigen is unknown.

This chain connects TRBV7-2 to TRBJ2-2; the D gene is possibly TRBD1 (5 bases). Sequencing was done on a sample of CD4+ T cells from PBMCs, cultured in vitro. This clonotype was sampled from a human donor in good health. In DNA form, the CDR3 reads TGTGCCAGCAGCTCACTGGGGCGCGACACCGGGGAGCTGTTTTTT. It codes for CASSSLGRDTGELFF.